The present T cell receptor (beta chain) was sequenced within a study of OX40 agonist ivuxolimab in advanced cancers. The wider study: The study reported partial responses in three patients: one hepatocellular carcinoma, two cutaneous melanoma.

With 8 bases clipped from V and 8 bases from J, the junction kept 6 bases outside the gene matches. Germline V CDR1 and CDR2: MNHNS, SASEGT. The CDR3 consists of 13 residues. Collection of blood occurred at baseline, at cycle 4 day 1, and at cycle 7 day 1. The protocol was immunoSEQ multiplex PCR, while the TCRdb copy is restricted to in-frame clones and leaves out a portion. The table records 45,000 to 65,000 clones, approximately 84% of them present only once. The receptor comes from an adult with an advanced solid tumor such as melanoma, head and neck, liver or kidney cancer. The chain uses TRBV6-1 and TRBJ2-4; 10 positions agree with TRBD2. The starting material was CD4+ or CD8+ T cells sorted from blood, obtained in a trial of the OX40 agonist ivuxolimab. The CDR3 sequence is CASGSGRTDIQYF. The CDR3 DNA is TGTGCCAGCGGTAGCGGGAGGACGGACATTCAGTACTTC.